The TCR beta chain under discussion was sequenced for a study of shared clonotypes between healthy human individuals. Whole-study context: Each donor contributed plates that comprised three CD4 naive, three CD4 memory, two CD8 naive and one CD8 memory. Study conclusions and caveats: Sorted-subset samples were not fully sequenced, rarefaction indicated. The study found about 5.1% of naive CD4 clonotypes shared across a handful of donors.

Between the trimmed V and J ends, which lost 3 bases and 1 base, there was a span of 7 bases. Germline assignment: CDR1 SGHNT and CDR2 YYREEE (reference sequence). CDR3 length: 13 residues. A word on this clone: Its antigen is unknown. The sample has other DNA sequences that encode this CDR3 too.

It was across several immunoSEQ plates that each subset's genomic DNA was evenly split. Sequencing was performed with immunoSEQ multiplex PCR; in TCRdb, only in-frame clones are kept and a portion is missing. The sample includes millions of clones, 90% to 95% of them seen just once. The V call is TRBV5-4, the J call TRBJ2-5; D uncertain. The sequenced material came from naive CD4+ T cells sorted from blood. Described subset: CD45RA+ positively selected. The clonotype originates from a man aged 18 to 30 in good health. This CDR3 reads CASSSGLQETQYF. The CDR3, as DNA: TGTGCCAGCAGCTCCGGGCTCCAAGAGACCCAGTACTTC.